This T cell receptor beta chain was profiled in a study of T-cell reconstitution after alpha-beta-depleted transplantation in children. General study findings and limits: The study traced high day-60 TCRbeta diversity in some patients to surviving recipient T cells and thymic progenitors.

This clonotype turned up a few times. Its antigen is unidentified. The authors prepared the TCRbeta library with unique molecular identifiers. Via MiXCR, TCRdb re-called the PCR reads, giving one row per CDR3 protein. The sample has some 130,000 distinct CDR3 sequences; 8.5% to 10% are singletons. Sequencing used PBMCs, mostly from graft donor cells, obtained 180 days after TCRalphabeta/CD19-depleted stem cell transplant. The receptor was derived from a girl under three years old who had a stem cell transplant for combined immunodeficiency, so the T cells may come from the graft donor.

DNA of the CDR3: TGTGCCAGCAGTTACGGGAGTGGCGATGAGCAGTTCTTC. This codes for CASSYGSGDEQFF. The chain recombines TRBV6-5 with TRBJ2-1; TRBD2 might be the D (5 bases). V was trimmed by 2 bases and J by 8 bases, leaving 10 bases between them. The germline gives CDR1 MNHEY, CDR2 SVGAGI. The CDR3 is 13 amino acids.